The present TCR beta chain was sequenced within a study of CD8 T cells in Susac syndrome (dated by TCRdb to about 2019). Looking at the study overall: Repertoire sequencing was used to test whether CD8+ T cell activation and differentiation in Susac syndrome was antigen driven.

V and J lose 4 bases and 5 bases, and a span of 19 bases separates them. The CDR3 runs 16 amino acids, cysteine and phenylalanine included. This entry keeps only the CDR3 DNA: 48 bases, framed from base 1. Looking up the germline V gene (reference sequence) yields CDR1 LNHDA and CDR2 SQIVND. As for this clonotype: Its antigen is currently not known. No much larger clone exists at a distance of one base, and base qualities are not known.

High-throughput TCR beta sequencing profiled peripheral blood CD8+ and CD4+ T cells from healthy donors, Susac syndrome patients and multiple sclerosis patients. The healthy donors served as controls matched for age and sex. CD8+ TEMRA cells were enriched by FACS, while bulk CD8+ and CD4+ T cells were purified by magnetic negative isolation. Blood was collected in EDTA tubes and processed within 24 hours, with PBMCs isolated through density gradient centrifugation. PBMCs intended for TCR sequencing were cryopreserved in liquid nitrogen and thawed later in a water bath at 37 degrees C. Purity of sorted or isolated CD4+, CD8+ and CD8+ TEMRA cells was at least 90%. RNA was extracted with the RNeasy kit and roughly 0.5 to 1 ug was reverse transcribed using random hexamers. The immunoSEQ multiplex PCR assay, covering 54 Vbeta and 13 Jbeta segments, was used to amplify TCR beta CDR3 regions. Bias from PCR amplification was corrected by using a synthetic template baseline for primer optimization and for computational correction. In the paper's pipeline: Reads were annotated to V, D and J genes according to IMGT and were analyzed with immunoSEQ Analyzer, with only productive sequences retained. Clonality was calculated as one minus the Shannon entropy normalized by log2 of the number of productive unique sequences. Public and private clones were assessed among the 100 most prevalent clones of each patient and control. Clones were defined as Susac-specific when absent from the healthy and MS cohorts, from about 1,100 published viral clones and from other ImmuneACCESS disease sequences. TCRdb reprocessing: public reads trimmed at Q25 with fastp, clones called with MiXCR, in-frame beta chains kept. CDR3 protein sequences are deduplicated, and each keeps its most common genes and DNA. The V and J calls shown here were made by TCRdb, not taken from the authors' results. The sample contains about 150,000 distinct CDR3 sequences, about 90% of them found a single time. In total, the top ten clones hold approximately 0.073% of the sample.

Beyond this particular receptor, the publication reports: The number of individuals in the TCR sequencing and HLA analysis was recognized as being relatively small.

Recombination linked TRBV19 to TRBJ2-3, with the D gene not confidently named. This sequence originates from a human donor in good health. Sequencing was done on a sample of CD4+ T cells from PBMCs. The CDR3 has the sequence CASSSTGQPMGDTQYF. The nucleotides read TGTGCCAGTAGTAGCACCGGGCAGCCCATGGGAGATACGCAGTATTTT.